The source of this TCR beta chain is a study of Tregs in tolerant kidney transplant recipients. The method was immunoSEQ multiplex PCR; TCRdb's version includes in-frame clones alone and lacks a portion of them. The sample has 100,000 to 150,000 clones; around 91% are singletons. On this clone itself: Its cognate antigen is unknown.

Unstimulated regulatory T cells (CD4+CD25+CD127-), CD4+CD25- non-regulatory cells, CD4 and CD8 cells were FACS-sorted from thawed PBMCs. Findings of the study overall: Few patients were studied, so findings need validation in larger groups.

This CDR3 is 15 amino acids long. The germline gives CDR1 MNHNS, CDR2 SASEGT. V dropped 6 bases and J dropped 1 base, with 15 bases sitting between them. The V and J genes are TRBV6-1 and TRBJ1-2; the D is unclear. This clonotype was sampled from a human donor in good health. Input material: CD4+ T cells from blood. DNA for the CDR3: TGTGCCAGCAGCCCTTCCGGGATAGTTAACTATGGCTACACCTTC. This gives the protein CASSPSGIVNYGYTF.